What follows describes a single T cell receptor beta chain. The sample belongs to a study of cytomegalovirus exposure and HLA in healthy donors. This PCR relied on a set of 60 Vbeta primers and 13 Jbeta primers. Produced via immunoSEQ multiplex PCR; TCRdb's table is partial and in-frame only. Of about 120,000 clones in the sample, around 85% are singletons; the top ten hold approximately 4%. Looked up from germline, CDR1 is MNHEY and CDR2 is SMNVEV (reference sequence). The CDR3 contains 15 residues. The V and J ends lost 5 bases and 6 bases respectively, with 19 bases between them. This chain uses TRBV27 with TRBJ1-2; D possibly corresponds to TRBD1 (6 bases). The clonotype originates from a man between 18 and 35 years old in good health and CMV-seropositive. The sequencing sample was made of PBMCs. The CDR3 DNA sequence: TGTGCCAGCAGTACCCTCGGACAGAAGGAGGATGGCTACACCTTC. This sequence encodes CASSTLGQKEDGYTF.